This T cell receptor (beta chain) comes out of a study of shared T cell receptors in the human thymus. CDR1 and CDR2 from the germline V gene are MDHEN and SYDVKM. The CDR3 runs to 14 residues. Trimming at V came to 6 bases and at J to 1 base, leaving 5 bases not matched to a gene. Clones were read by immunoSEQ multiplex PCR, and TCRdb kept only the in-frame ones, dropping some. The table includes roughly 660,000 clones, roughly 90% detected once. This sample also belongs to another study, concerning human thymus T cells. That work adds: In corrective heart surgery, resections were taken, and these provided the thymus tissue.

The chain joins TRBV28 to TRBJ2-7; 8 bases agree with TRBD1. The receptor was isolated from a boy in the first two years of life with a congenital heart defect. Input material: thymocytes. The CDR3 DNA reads TGTGCCAGCAGCCCGGACAGGGATTCCTACGAGCAGTACTTC. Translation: CASSPDRDSYEQYF.